This T cell receptor beta chain emerged from a study of cytomegalovirus exposure and HLA in healthy donors. General study findings and limits: The likely explanation for a cluster of highly shared sequence variants was sequencing artifact.

V was clipped by 7 bases and J by 3 bases, with 7 bases between them. This CDR3 comprises 11 residues. Germline V CDR1 and CDR2: MNHNS, SASEGT. Researchers ran the PCR with 60 Vbeta and 13 Jbeta primers. Only in-frame clones appear in the TCRdb table, and some are missing; sequencing was by immunoSEQ multiplex PCR. The table records roughly 150,000 clones, roughly four fifths of them present only once. A word on this clone: Its antigen is still unknown.

The V call is TRBV6-1, the J call TRBJ2-7; no definite D call. The TCR was taken from a male donor in good health and CMV-seronegative. The sample was PBMCs. CDR3: CASMNSYEQYF. The DNA for the CDR3 is TGTGCCAGCATGAACAGCTACGAGCAGTACTTC.